What follows are 20 T cell receptor beta chains derived from one specimen sequenced in a study of a mutant IDH1 vaccine in newly diagnosed glioma. TCRdb's copy holds only in-frame clones and misses some; the assay was immunoSEQ multiplex PCR. The sample gives 45,000 to 60,000 clones, approximately 90% of which show up once; around 5.7% is in the top ten. Regarding time point: week 35, safety follow-up. What each vaccine dose contained was 300 ug of mutant IDH1 20-mer peptide, accompanied by topical imiquimod. No cognate antigen is known for these TCRs. The source was PBMCs, collected from a glioma patient whose treatment included an IDH1 peptide vaccine. These receptors were collected from a middle-aged woman with glioma.

The table lists this clone with a count of one. The chain uses TRBV7-9 and TRBJ2-3; D is perhaps TRBD1 or TRBD2 (5 bases each). The CDR3 totals 14 residues. Per germline, CDR1 SEHNR and CDR2 FQNEAQ (reference sequence). V was cut by 5 bases and J by 11 bases, with 20 bases left in between. The CDR3 nucleotides read TGTGCCAGCAGCACACAAGGGACGCTGGATGTGCAGTATTTT. Translating gives CASSTQGTLDVQYF. Looking up the rest from reference TRBV7-9 and TRBJ2-3 gives the full variable domain: DTGVSQNPRHKITKRGQNVTFRCDPISEHNRLYWYRQTLGQGPEFLTYFQNEAQLEKSRLLSDRFSAERPKGSFSTLEIQRTEQGDSAMYLCASSTQGTLDVQYFGPGTRLTVL.

The J gene is TRBJ2-3, the V gene TRBV13, with 8 bases lining up with TRBD1. CDR1 is PRHDT and CDR2 is FYEKMQ in the germline V gene (reference sequence). The CDR3 runs 12 residues. Trimming took 6 bases from V and 7 from J; bases not matched to a gene: 3. The CDR3 region has the DNA TGTGCCAGCAGAACAGGGGGGAATACGCAGTATTTT. As protein: CASRTGGNTQYF.

The table lists this clone with a few counts. The chain is built from TRBV9 and TRBJ2-1; 11 nucleotides agree with TRBD1. The CDR3 spans 14 residues. V trimming: 3 bases; J trimming: 8 bases; junction bases outside the gene matches: 4. The germline V gene encodes CDR1 SGDLS and CDR2 YYNGEE. Written as DNA, the CDR3 is TGTGCCAGCAGCGCGGGACAGGGGGTTTATGAGCAGTTCTTC. Its protein is CASSAGQGVYEQFF.

The V gene is TRBV27, the J gene TRBJ2-1; 9 nucleotides match TRBD2. The CDR3 covers 14 residues. Germline lookup yields CDR1 MNHEY and CDR2 SMNVEV (reference sequence). V gave up 6 bases and J gave up 7 bases; unmatched junction bases: 7. The CDR3 is CASRDLAGSNEQFF. The CDR3 region has the DNA TGTGCCAGCAGAGATCTAGCGGGATCGAATGAGCAGTTCTTC.

The genes are TRBV2 and TRBJ2-2; either TRBD1 or TRBD2 may supply D (6 bases each). There are 17 residues in the CDR3. Germline loops: CDR1 SNHLY, CDR2 FYNNEI. Deletions cut 6 bases from V and 5 bases from J, with 22 bases between. CDR3 DNA: TGTGCCAGCAGCCCTACCCAAGGGGGGAGACGTACCGGGGAGCTGTTTTTT. This sequence encodes CASSPTQGGRRTGELFF.

J is TRBJ2-2 and V is TRBV11-2; TRBD2 matches 13 bases. The germline CDR1 and CDR2 sequences are SGHAT and FQNNGV. The junction had 12 bases not matched to a gene; V was cut back by 5 bases and J by 9 bases. CDR3 length equals 17 residues. The CDR3 region is CASSAFSGTSGNWELFF. CDR3 coding DNA: TGTGCCAGCAGCGCTTTCTCCGGGACTAGCGGGAACTGGGAGCTGTTTTTT.

The DNA of the CDR3 is TGTGCCAGTAGTCGGGGGGCCCCCTACGAGCAGTACTTC. It specifies CASSRGAPYEQYF. The chain recombines TRBV19 with TRBJ2-7; D is perhaps TRBD2 (7 bases). This CDR3 comprises 13 residues. The ends were cut back, 5 bases at V and 2 bases at J, with 10 bases in the middle. Germline CDR1 is LNHDA and CDR2 is SQIVND (reference sequence). Full variable domain (remainder filled in from reference TRBV19 and TRBJ2-7): DGGITQSPKYLFRKEGQNVTLSCEQNLNHDAMYWYRQDPGQGLRLIYYSQIVNDFQKGDIAEGYSVSREKKESFPLTVTSAQKNPTAFYLCASSRGAPYEQYFGPGTRLTVT.

The chain links TRBV5-1 to TRBJ2-2; 7 bases are a match to TRBD1. Germline values: CDR1 SGHRS, CDR2 YFSETQ. V lost 0 bases and J lost 4; bases outside the gene matches: 0. The CDR3 extends over 14 amino acids. CDR3 nucleotides: TGCGCCAGCAGCTTGGGACAGGGCACCGGGGAGCTGTTTTTT. Its translation is CASSLGQGTGELFF.

This sequence joins TRBV19 and TRBJ1-2, with D uncertain. Germline values: CDR1 LNHDA, CDR2 SQIVND (reference sequence). The ends were cut back, 0 bases at V and 7 bases at J, with 9 bases in the middle. CDR3 size: 13 residues. CDR3 sequence: CASSIEAGFGYTF. In DNA form, the CDR3 reads TGTGCCAGTAGTATAGAGGCGGGGTTTGGCTACACCTTC.

The chain is built from TRBV7-2 and TRBJ2-7; the match to TRBD2 covers 15 bases. Germline V gene sequence: CDR1 SGHTA, CDR2 FQGNSA. This CDR3 spans 18 amino acids. V gave up 5 bases and J gave up 0 bases; unmatched junction bases: 8. The CDR3 is CASSIPGLAGGLSYEQYF. In DNA form, the CDR3 reads TGTGCCAGCAGCATACCGGGACTAGCGGGGGGACTCTCCTACGAGCAGTACTTC.

This chain uses TRBV30 with TRBJ2-5; D unresolved. Germline V gives CDR1 GTSNPN, CDR2 SVGIG (reference sequence). This CDR3 region has 13 residues. V gave up 2 bases and J gave up 4 bases, with 11 bases separating them. The CDR3 nucleotides are TGTGCCTGGAGTACGTGGCGGAGAGAGACCCAGTACTTC. This codes for CAWSTWRRETQYF.

This sequence joins TRBV7-2 and TRBJ1-5, with a weak D call TRBD1 (6 bases). CDR3 length equals 15 residues. Trimming took off 5 bases at V and 7 bases at J, with 18 bases between the two ends. Germline CDR1 reads SGHTA; CDR2 reads FQGNSA. The CDR3, as DNA: TGTGCCAGCAGCCGTAGGGGACAAGCGGGGCAGCCCCAGCATTTT. Amino acids: CASSRRGQAGQPQHF.

The genes are TRBV30 and TRBJ2-3; 8 bases map to TRBD2. V trimming: 0 bases; J trimming: 5 bases; junction bases outside the gene matches: 7. The germline CDR1 and CDR2 sequences are GTSNPN and SVGIG (reference sequence). This CDR3 has 15 residues. The CDR3 DNA reads TGTGCCTGGAGTGTACGAGCGGGAGTGGGAGATACGCAGTATTTT. Amino acids: CAWSVRAGVGDTQYF.

This chain joins TRBV4-3 and TRBJ2-1; 11 nucleotides line up with TRBD2. CDR1 is LGHNA, CDR2 YSLEER, per germline. The CDR3 contains 15 residues. V was clipped by 4 bases and J by 8 bases; unmatched bases: 7. CDR3 sequence: CASSPIAGGPHEQFF. DNA of the CDR3: TGCGCCAGCAGCCCCATAGCGGGGGGGCCTCATGAGCAGTTCTTC.

The chain carries TRBV27 and TRBJ2-5, with TRBD2 as a possible D gene (5 bases). Germline assignment: CDR1 MNHEY and CDR2 SMNVEV (reference sequence). This CDR3 is 12 amino acids long. V lost 2 bases, J lost 4 bases, and 5 bases lay in between. Here the CDR3 DNA reads TGTGCCAGCAGTTTAAGCGGAGAGACCCAGTACTTC. Residues: CASSLSGETQYF.

V is TRBV29-1 and J is TRBJ2-1; D remains unclear. Trimming took 0 bases from V and 1 from J, leaving 10 bases between them. This CDR3 is built from 15 residues. Germline assignment: CDR1 SQVTM and CDR2 ANQGSEA. CDR3 in amino acids: CSVEEVARSYNEQFF. The CDR3 DNA reads TGCAGCGTTGAAGAGGTAGCTCGGTCCTACAATGAGCAGTTCTTC.

The V and J genes are TRBV2 and TRBJ2-1; D uncertain. Germline V gene data show CDR1 as SNHLY and CDR2 as FYNNEI. V was cut by 7 bases and J by 3 bases, with 13 bases left in between. This CDR3 comprises 14 residues. Here the CDR3 DNA reads TGTGCCAGCAAGCAGACAAACTACTACAATGAGCAGTTCTTC. This encodes CASKQTNYYNEQFF. Looking up the rest from reference TRBV2 and TRBJ2-1 gives the full variable domain: EPEVTQTPSHQVTQMGQEVILRCVPISNHLYFYWYRQILGQKVEFLVSFYNNEISEKSEIFDDQFSVERPDGSNFTLKIRSTKLEDSAMYFCASKQTNYYNEQFFGPGTRLTVL.

The V call is TRBV4-2, the J call TRBJ1-1; D remains unclear. Germline V gene sequence: CDR1 LGHNA, CDR2 YNFKEQ. This CDR3 is built from 14 residues. The ends were cut back, 1 base at V and 1 base at J, with 7 bases in the middle. Here the CDR3 reads CASSQGSPNTEAFF. DNA for the CDR3: TGTGCCAGCAGCCAAGGCAGCCCGAACACTGAAGCTTTCTTT.

The chain couples TRBV4-3 to TRBJ1-1; no firm D call. The germline V and J ends were trimmed by 0 bases and 5 bases, with 7 bases remaining between them. From germline, CDR1 is LGHNA and CDR2 YSLEER. The CDR3 spans 13 residues. The chain's CDR3 is CASSQDGRTEAFF. The CDR3 nucleotides are TGCGCCAGCAGCCAAGATGGGCGGACTGAAGCTTTCTTT.

The chain recombines TRBV7-8 with TRBJ1-4; tentatively, D is TRBD1 (5 bases). Germline CDR1 reads SGHVS; CDR2 reads FQNEAQ. The CDR3 is made up of 16 amino acids. Trimming shortened V by 0 bases and J by 1 base, and 9 bases separated the two germline ends. The CDR3 region is CASSLARRGTNEKLFF. CDR3 nucleotides: TGTGCCAGCAGCTTAGCGAGGAGGGGAACTAATGAAAAACTGTTTTTT.